The source of this TCR beta chain is a study of blood T cells in healthy people across ages. Points from the study as a whole: Unknown CMV status may confound age-related changes in expanded clones. Among long-lived donors, naive CD4+ cells were more numerous and diversity higher than in aged donors.

Looked up from germline, CDR1 is SEHNR and CDR2 is FQNEAQ (reference sequence). The CDR3 sequence is 17 residues long. Losses at the gene ends were 1 base for V and 4 bases for J; bases not matched to a gene: 11. A sample-barcoded 5' primer and a J-beta primer mix were used in a second PCR of about 7 to 12 cycles. TCRdb re-analysed the 5' RACE reads in MiXCR, keeping a single row per CDR3 protein. The table shows 650,000 to 950,000 distinct CDR3 sequences, with approximately 44% occurring only once. Regarding this clonotype: Its antigen is currently unknown.

Sequencing used blood. The rearrangement uses TRBV7-9 and TRBJ1-2; 8 positions agree with TRBD1. The receptor's source is a man in his fifties or sixties in good health. DNA for the CDR3: TGTGCCAGCAGCTTAGGGGGGGACAGGACCAAAGCCTATGGCTACACCTTC. Translated, it gives CASSLGGDRTKAYGYTF.